A selection of T cell receptor beta chains follows, all from one sample in a study of control samples from healthy donors and cancer patients. Repertoires were generated with immunoSEQ multiplex PCR, while TCRdb's copy carries only in-frame clones and drops some. The repertoire holds fewer than 90,000 clones, with over 70% as singletons. The sequenced sample was blood. Receptor source: a man aged 50 to 60 in good health. Each CDR3 is given with its conserved first and last residue. Fields, in order: D gene, V gene, clone size, J gene, CDR3 protein, CDR3 DNA. The D gene is left open where the match is weak. Expanded clones get a size class; other rows say once, few or many, or leave the size out.

D: -; V: TRBV27; size: -; J: TRBJ2-7; CDR3: CASTPNSIYEQYF; DNA: TGTGCCAGCACTCCCAATTCCATTTACGAGCAGTACTTC
D: -; V: TRBV6-2/TRBV6-3; size: many; J: TRBJ1-1; CDR3: CASIPSPEEMNTEAFF; DNA: TGTGCCAGCATCCCGTCTCCCGAGGAAATGAACACTGAAGCTTTCTTT
D: -; V: TRBV2; size: -; J: TRBJ1-2; CDR3: CASTEGGLGYTF; DNA: TGTGCCAGCACTGAGGGGGGGCTTGGCTACACCTTC
D: -; V: TRBV24-1; size: -; J: TRBJ2-7; CDR3: CATSGVGSYEQYF; DNA: TGTGCCACCAGTGGGGTAGGTTCCTACGAGCAGTACTTC
D: -; V: TRBV4-3; size: -; J: TRBJ2-3; CDR3: CASSQDNTDTQYF; DNA: TGCGCCAGCAGCCAAGACAACACAGATACGCAGTATTTT
D: -; V: TRBV9; size: -; J: TRBJ2-1; CDR3: CASSVDPWGYNEQFF; DNA: TGTGCCAGCAGCGTAGATCCGTGGGGGTACAATGAGCAGTTCTTC
D: -; V: TRBV30; size: -; J: TRBJ2-1; CDR3: CAWSGQPNNEQFF; DNA: TGTGCCTGGAGTGGGCAGCCGAACAATGAGCAGTTCTTC
D: TRBD1; V: TRBV7-2; size: -; J: TRBJ1-2; CDR3: CASSLGGGTYGYTF; DNA: TGTGCCAGCAGCTTAGGAGGGGGCACCTATGGCTACACCTTC
D: TRBD1; V: TRBV7-2; size: few; J: TRBJ1-3; CDR3: CASSFWTGHRSGNTIYF; DNA: TGTGCCAGCAGCTTTTGGACAGGCCATCGCTCTGGAAACACCATATATTTT
D: -; V: TRBV30; size: -; J: TRBJ2-7; CDR3: CAWSVDAWGTASYEQYF; DNA: TGTGCCTGGAGTGTAGATGCTTGGGGGACCGCTTCCTACGAGCAGTACTTC
D: TRBD2; V: TRBV27; size: -; J: TRBJ2-3; CDR3: CASSLVSGNPDTQYF; DNA: TGTGCCAGCAGTTTGGTTAGCGGGAATCCAGATACGCAGTATTTT
D: -; V: TRBV28; size: -; J: TRBJ1-4; CDR3: CASSLGTRPEKLFF; DNA: TGTGCCAGCAGTTTAGGGACCCGGCCTGAAAAACTGTTTTTT
D: TRBD2; V: TRBV7-2; size: few; J: TRBJ2-7; CDR3: CASSHTSGVSYEQYF; DNA: TGTGCCAGCAGCCATACTAGCGGGGTCTCCTACGAGCAGTACTTC
D: -; V: TRBV15; size: -; J: TRBJ2-7; CDR3: CATSRDIGEHSYEQYF; DNA: TGTGCCACCAGCAGAGATATCGGGGAGCACTCCTACGAGCAGTACTTC
D: TRBD1; V: TRBV7-3; size: -; J: TRBJ2-1; CDR3: CASSPDRGTLNEQFF; DNA: TGTGCCAGCAGCCCAGACAGGGGGACGCTTAATGAGCAGTTCTTC
D: -; V: TRBV11-3; size: -; J: TRBJ1-1; CDR3: CASSLRRQASTEAFF; DNA: TGTGCCAGCAGCTTACGCAGACAGGCGAGCACTGAAGCTTTCTTT
D: -; V: TRBV4-1; size: -; J: TRBJ1-6; CDR3: CASSQVPPLQVNSPLHF; DNA: TGCGCCAGCAGCCAAGTCCCTCCTCTACAAGTTAATTCACCCCTCCACTTT
D: TRBD1; V: TRBV27; size: -; J: TRBJ1-1; CDR3: CASSLVRTGGTEAFF; DNA: TGTGCCAGCAGTTTAGTTAGGACAGGGGGCACTGAAGCTTTCTTT
D: TRBD2; V: TRBV7-2; size: few; J: TRBJ2-1; CDR3: CASSFYGTSGNNEQFF; DNA: TGTGCCAGCAGCTTTTACGGGACTAGCGGGAACAATGAGCAGTTCTTC
D: TRBD2; V: TRBV4-2; size: -; J: TRBJ2-1; CDR3: CASSHPSGKYNEQFF; DNA: TGTGCCAGCAGCCACCCCAGCGGGAAATACAATGAGCAGTTCTTC
D: -; V: TRBV6-2/TRBV6-3; size: -; J: TRBJ2-7; CDR3: CASSKISDEQYF; DNA: TGTGCCAGCAGTAAGATATCTGACGAGCAGTACTTC
D: -; V: TRBV3-1/TRBV3-2; size: -; J: TRBJ1-2; CDR3: CASSQDLGSYGYTF; DNA: TGTGCCAGCAGCCAAGATCTGGGGTCCTATGGCTACACCTTC
D: -; V: TRBV4-2; size: -; J: TRBJ2-7; CDR3: CASSQDDGAYEQYF; DNA: TGTGCCAGCAGCCAAGATGATGGAGCCTACGAGCAGTACTTC
D: -; V: TRBV6-5; size: -; J: TRBJ1-2; CDR3: CASSQGPGGYGYTF; DNA: TGTGCCAGCAGTCAGGGGCCCGGGGGCTATGGCTACACCTTC
D: TRBD1; V: TRBV18; size: -; J: TRBJ1-2; CDR3: CASSPPGTGANYGYTF; DNA: TGTGCCAGCTCACCACCCGGGACAGGAGCGAACTATGGCTACACCTTC
D: TRBD2; V: TRBV14; size: -; J: TRBJ2-3; CDR3: CASSRTSGRATDTQYF; DNA: TGTGCCAGCAGCCGGACTAGCGGGAGGGCCACAGATACGCAGTATTTT
D: TRBD2; V: TRBV6-5; size: -; J: TRBJ2-7; CDR3: CASSFLGLAGYEQYF; DNA: TGTGCCAGCAGCTTTCTGGGCCTAGCGGGCTACGAGCAGTACTTC
D: TRBD1; V: TRBV28; size: -; J: TRBJ1-1; CDR3: CASSLSQGVTEAFF; DNA: TGTGCCAGCAGTTTATCGCAGGGGGTCACTGAAGCTTTCTTT
D: -; V: TRBV23-1; size: -; J: TRBJ1-4; CDR3: CAAVSRAENEKLFF; DNA: TGCGCAGCAGTCTCTCGGGCCGAAAATGAAAAACTGTTTTTT
D: TRBD1; V: TRBV27; size: -; J: TRBJ1-2; CDR3: CASSPWTGGFGYTF; DNA: TGTGCCAGCAGTCCTTGGACAGGGGGCTTTGGCTACACCTTC
D: -; V: TRBV7-9; size: once; J: TRBJ2-2; CDR3: CASSLSGLSLNTGELFF; DNA: TGTGCCAGCAGCTTATCGGGACTTTCCTTAAACACCGGGGAGCTGTTTTTT